The rows below give T cell receptor beta chains drawn from one sample of a study of brain T cells in children with intractable seizures. The table came from immunoSEQ multiplex PCR; TCRdb's copy has only in-frame clones and leaves some out. The sample lists 95,000 to 120,000 clones, 94% seen once, with under 4.5% in the top ten. The sample was peripheral blood, taken at surgery. Receptors were obtained from a boy less than two years old with hemimegalencephaly and intractable seizures. The CDR3 runs from the conserved cysteine through the conserved F or W. The order of the fields is D gene, J gene, clone size, V gene, CDR3 length, CDR3 protein, CDR3 DNA. D genes are given only for firm matches. The size field is filled for only some rows; it gives once, few, many or a size class.

d_gene: TRBD2
j_gene: TRBJ2-1
abundance: once
v_gene: TRBV7-6
len: 20
CDR3aa: CASSLRFALAGGLTYNEQFF
CDR3nt: TGTGCCAGCAGCTTACGGTTCGCCCTAGCGGGAGGGTTGACCTACAATGAGCAGTTCTTC

d_gene: TRBD1
j_gene: TRBJ2-3
abundance: NA
v_gene: TRBV4-3
len: 17
CDR3aa: CASSQDTGTGGTDTQYF
CDR3nt: TGCGCCAGCAGCCAAGATACTGGGACAGGGGGGACAGATACGCAGTATTTT

d_gene: NA
j_gene: TRBJ1-4
abundance: NA
v_gene: TRBV28
len: 12
CDR3aa: CASSVTARSLFF
CDR3nt: TGTGCCAGCAGTGTGACAGCCAGGTCCCTGTTTTTT

d_gene: NA
j_gene: TRBJ2-3
abundance: NA
v_gene: TRBV6-5
len: 11
CDR3aa: CATEIADTQYF
CDR3nt: TGTGCCACCGAGATCGCAGATACGCAGTATTTT

d_gene: TRBD2
j_gene: TRBJ2-7
abundance: NA
v_gene: TRBV6-6
len: 14
CDR3aa: CASNTAGVAYEQYF
CDR3nt: TGTGCCAGCAATACAGCGGGAGTCGCCTACGAGCAGTACTTC

d_gene: NA
j_gene: TRBJ1-5
abundance: NA
v_gene: TRBV9
len: 15
CDR3aa: CASSVGSGGNQPQHF
CDR3nt: TGTGCCAGCAGCGTAGGGTCAGGAGGGAATCAGCCCCAGCATTTT

d_gene: NA
j_gene: TRBJ2-5
abundance: NA
v_gene: TRBV28
len: 18
CDR3aa: CASSWRPPHYVGQETQYF
CDR3nt: TGTGCCAGCAGCTGGCGGCCCCCCCATTACGTGGGCCAGGAGACCCAGTACTTC

d_gene: TRBD2
j_gene: TRBJ2-7
abundance: once
v_gene: TRBV7-6
len: 14
CDR3aa: CASSLNGRGGEQYF
CDR3nt: TGTGCCAGCAGCTTAAACGGGAGGGGGGGCGAGCAGTACTTC

d_gene: NA
j_gene: TRBJ2-5
abundance: NA
v_gene: TRBV19
len: 15
CDR3aa: CASRSRRGFGETQYF
CDR3nt: TGTGCCAGCAGAAGCCGAAGGGGATTTGGAGAGACCCAGTACTTC

d_gene: TRBD1
j_gene: TRBJ2-7
abundance: NA
v_gene: TRBV11-1
len: 13
CDR3aa: CASSWDSSYEQYF
CDR3nt: TGTGCCAGCAGCTGGGACAGCTCCTACGAGCAGTACTTC

d_gene: NA
j_gene: TRBJ2-1
abundance: NA
v_gene: TRBV18
len: 15
CDR3aa: CASSPLLGGDNEQFF
CDR3nt: TGTGCCAGCTCACCACTCCTAGGTGGGGACAATGAGCAGTTCTTC

d_gene: NA
j_gene: TRBJ2-7
abundance: NA
v_gene: TRBV9
len: 14
CDR3aa: CASSVVPGSYEQYF
CDR3nt: TGTGCCAGCAGCGTAGTCCCGGGTTCCTACGAGCAGTACTTC

d_gene: NA
j_gene: TRBJ1-2
abundance: few
v_gene: TRBV7-2
len: 12
CDR3aa: CASSLDNYGYTF
CDR3nt: TGTGCCAGCAGCTTAGACAACTATGGCTACACCTTC

d_gene: NA
j_gene: TRBJ2-1
abundance: once
v_gene: TRBV12-1
len: 16
CDR3aa: CASSFGTGSSYNEQFF
CDR3nt: NA

d_gene: NA
j_gene: TRBJ2-7
abundance: NA
v_gene: TRBV6-5
len: 12
CDR3aa: CASTVGAYEQYF
CDR3nt: TGTGCCAGCACTGTGGGGGCCTACGAGCAGTACTTC

d_gene: NA
j_gene: TRBJ2-1
abundance: NA
v_gene: TRBV10-3
len: 14
CDR3aa: CATLRADSYNEQFF
CDR3nt: TGTGCCACCCTTCGGGCTGACTCCTACAATGAGCAGTTCTTC

d_gene: TRBD2
j_gene: TRBJ2-7
abundance: NA
v_gene: TRBV5-6
len: 13
CDR3aa: CASGLAVTYEQYF
CDR3nt: TGTGCCAGTGGACTAGCGGTCACCTACGAGCAGTACTTC

d_gene: NA
j_gene: TRBJ1-2
abundance: NA
v_gene: TRBV6-6
len: 14
CDR3aa: CASSYSNRNYGYTF
CDR3nt: TGTGCCAGCAGTTACTCGAATAGGAACTATGGCTACACCTTC

d_gene: NA
j_gene: TRBJ1-5
abundance: few
v_gene: TRBV12-3/TRBV12-4
len: 13
CDR3aa: CASSPETDQPQHF
CDR3nt: TGTGCCAGCAGTCCAGAAACAGATCAGCCCCAGCATTTT

d_gene: NA
j_gene: TRBJ2-7
abundance: NA
v_gene: TRBV27
len: 14
CDR3aa: CASSPLGAASEQYF
CDR3nt: TGTGCCAGCAGTCCACTCGGCGCGGCGAGCGAGCAGTACTTC

d_gene: TRBD1
j_gene: TRBJ2-7
abundance: once
v_gene: TRBV27
len: 15
CDR3aa: CASSLGGTGGNEQYF
CDR3nt: TGTGCCAGCAGTTTAGGGGGGACAGGGGGTAACGAGCAGTACTTC

d_gene: TRBD2
j_gene: TRBJ2-5
abundance: NA
v_gene: TRBV28
len: 18
CDR3aa: CASSPRGTSGGAKETQYF
CDR3nt: TGTGCCAGCAGTCCCCGTGGGACTAGCGGGGGTGCTAAAGAGACCCAGTACTTC

d_gene: TRBD2
j_gene: TRBJ2-1
abundance: NA
v_gene: TRBV30
len: 13
CDR3aa: CAWSGLAGAEQFF
CDR3nt: TGTGCCTGGAGTGGACTAGCGGGAGCCGAGCAGTTCTTC

d_gene: NA
j_gene: TRBJ2-1
abundance: NA
v_gene: TRBV7-3
len: 14
CDR3aa: CASSLASPSSEQFF
CDR3nt: TGTGCCAGCAGCTTAGCTAGCCCCTCGAGTGAGCAGTTCTTC

d_gene: TRBD2
j_gene: TRBJ2-1
abundance: NA
v_gene: TRBV27
len: 17
CDR3aa: CASSPLTLAGEYNEQFF
CDR3nt: TGTGCCAGCAGCCCCCTTACCCTAGCGGGAGAATACAATGAGCAGTTCTTC

d_gene: NA
j_gene: TRBJ2-2
abundance: NA
v_gene: TRBV19
len: 15
CDR3aa: CASSRWSGGTGELFF
CDR3nt: TGTGCCAGTAGTAGGTGGAGCGGTGGGACCGGGGAGCTGTTTTTT

d_gene: NA
j_gene: TRBJ2-7
abundance: NA
v_gene: TRBV5-1
len: 14
CDR3aa: CASSLEGHAYEQYF
CDR3nt: TGCGCCAGCAGCTTGGAGGGACACGCCTACGAGCAGTACTTC

d_gene: NA
j_gene: TRBJ2-6
abundance: once
v_gene: TRBV28
len: 16
CDR3aa: CASSSGQLSGANVLTF
CDR3nt: TGTGCCAGCAGTTCGGGACAACTCTCTGGGGCCAACGTCCTGACTTTC

d_gene: TRBD2
j_gene: TRBJ2-3
abundance: NA
v_gene: TRBV18
len: 14
CDR3aa: CASSPLGGTDTQYF
CDR3nt: TGTGCCAGCTCACCATTGGGGGGGACAGATACGCAGTATTTT

d_gene: NA
j_gene: TRBJ1-2
abundance: NA
v_gene: TRBV18
len: 16
CDR3aa: CASSPSTGRANYGYTF
CDR3nt: TGTGCCAGCTCACCGTCGACAGGCCGCGCTAACTATGGCTACACCTTC

d_gene: NA
j_gene: TRBJ2-1
abundance: NA
v_gene: TRBV4-3
len: 13
CDR3aa: CASSQNPGGEQFF
CDR3nt: TGCGCCAGCAGCCAAAACCCGGGCGGTGAGCAGTTCTTC

d_gene: NA
j_gene: TRBJ2-5
abundance: NA
v_gene: TRBV29-1
len: 13
CDR3aa: CSVDTGYQETQYF
CDR3nt: TGCAGCGTCGACACAGGTTATCAAGAGACCCAGTACTTC

d_gene: TRBD2
j_gene: TRBJ2-4
abundance: NA
v_gene: TRBV11-2
len: 19
CDR3aa: CASSFTPGLAGEAKNIQYF
CDR3nt: TGTGCCAGCAGCTTTACACCGGGACTAGCGGGAGAGGCCAAAAACATTCAGTACTTC

d_gene: TRBD2
j_gene: TRBJ2-1
abundance: NA
v_gene: TRBV19
len: 14
CDR3aa: CATSAGTIITEQFF
CDR3nt: TGTGCCACCTCCGCCGGGACTATCATCACTGAGCAGTTCTTC

d_gene: TRBD1
j_gene: TRBJ2-7
abundance: NA
v_gene: TRBV19
len: 17
CDR3aa: CASSPTPGQGPSYEQYF
CDR3nt: TGTGCCAGTAGCCCTACCCCGGGACAGGGACCATCCTACGAGCAGTACTTC

d_gene: TRBD1
j_gene: TRBJ1-1
abundance: NA
v_gene: TRBV10-2
len: 16
CDR3aa: CASSSGQGRGNTEAFF
CDR3nt: TGCGCCAGCAGCTCCGGACAGGGGAGGGGGAACACTGAAGCTTTCTTT

d_gene: NA
j_gene: TRBJ1-1
abundance: NA
v_gene: TRBV6-2/TRBV6-3
len: 14
CDR3aa: CASSYFHMNTEAFF
CDR3nt: TGTGCCAGCAGTTACTTCCACATGAACACTGAAGCTTTCTTT

d_gene: NA
j_gene: TRBJ1-5
abundance: NA
v_gene: TRBV9
len: 12
CDR3aa: CASGQHGQPQHF
CDR3nt: TGTGCCAGCGGCCAACACGGTCAGCCCCAGCATTTT

d_gene: NA
j_gene: TRBJ2-3
abundance: once
v_gene: TRBV7-3
len: 14
CDR3aa: CASSLRGSTDTQYF
CDR3nt: TGTGCCAGCAGCCTACGGGGGTCTACCGATACGCAGTATTTT

d_gene: NA
j_gene: TRBJ1-1
abundance: NA
v_gene: TRBV5-1
len: 16
CDR3aa: CASSLGGTSLNTEAFF
CDR3nt: TGCGCCAGCAGCTTGGGAGGGACATCTCTGAACACTGAAGCTTTCTTT

d_gene: NA
j_gene: TRBJ2-2
abundance: NA
v_gene: TRBV7-2
len: 12
CDR3aa: CASSLKSGELFF
CDR3nt: TGTGCCAGCAGCTTGAAGTCAGGGGAGCTGTTTTTT

d_gene: NA
j_gene: TRBJ1-3
abundance: NA
v_gene: TRBV7-9
len: 15
CDR3aa: CASSSGGISGNTIYF
CDR3nt: TGTGCCAGCAGCTCTGGGGGGATCTCTGGAAACACCATATATTTT

d_gene: NA
j_gene: TRBJ2-7
abundance: NA
v_gene: TRBV5-4
len: 13
CDR3aa: CASSSGAEYEQYF
CDR3nt: TGTGCCAGCAGCTCGGGGGCGGAATACGAGCAGTACTTC

d_gene: NA
j_gene: TRBJ1-6
abundance: NA
v_gene: TRBV5-1
len: 15
CDR3aa: CASSLGPGRGSPLHF
CDR3nt: TGCGCCAGCAGCTTGGGACCCGGCCGTGGTTCACCCCTCCACTTT